This entry concerns a single TCR beta chain. Its antigen is not known. Data came from immunoSEQ multiplex PCR; TCRdb stores just in-frame clones and leaves some out. The sample lists around 120,000 clones; about 93% were seen once. The data belong to a study of T cell responses to AZD1222 COVID-19 vaccine. Findings of the study overall: Two doses of AZD1222 preceded a rise in Spike-specific TCR breadth and depth. Clonal diversity may have been underestimated in mostly white British donors.

Germline CDR1 MNHEY, CDR2 SVGEGT. This CDR3 has 17 amino acids. V lost 6 bases to trimming and J lost 4 bases, with 24 bases between them. The sequencing here drew on peripheral blood, taken 28 days after the second AZD1222 dose. The V call is TRBV6-2 or TRBV6-3, the J call TRBJ1-2; D might be TRBD1 (5 bases). This TCR was sampled from an adult who received the AZD1222 COVID-19 vaccine. CDR3 in amino acids: CASSPIGALRDGYGYTF. CDR3 DNA: TGTGCCAGCAGCCCCATCGGGGCGCTGCGGGACGGCTATGGCTACACCTTC.